These T cell receptor beta chains were read from a single sample in a study of control samples from healthy donors and cancer patients. The table came from immunoSEQ multiplex PCR; TCRdb's copy has only in-frame clones and leaves some out. The data contain about 120,000 clones, about nine tenths of them singletons. Sequenced sample: blood. These TCRs come from a man aged 35-49 years in good health. Both conserved end residues are part of each CDR3. A D gene is named only where the DNA matches it firmly. Size is omitted from some rows. Given values are once, few, many or a class for expanded clones.

NA	TRBV5-1	TRBJ2-5	TRBD2	CASSLEGLAGWQETQYF	TGCGCCAGCAGCTTGGAGGGACTAGCGGGGTGGCAAGAGACCCAGTACTTC
NA	TRBV9	TRBJ2-3	TRBD2	CASSVIPGGTPDTQYF	TGTGCCAGCAGCGTAATACCGGGGGGGACCCCAGATACGCAGTATTTT
NA	TRBV18	TRBJ1-6	NA	CASSDTGQFSPLHF	TGTGCCAGCTCAGATACCGGACAGTTTTCACCCCTCCACTTT
NA	TRBV29-1	TRBJ1-1	NA	CSVVRNEAFF	TGCAGCGTTGTGAGAAACGAAGCTTTCTTT
NA	TRBV5-1	TRBJ1-4	NA	CASSLDAAGASNEKLFF	TGCGCCAGCAGCTTGGACGCGGCAGGGGCATCTAATGAAAAACTGTTTTTT
once	TRBV2	TRBJ2-7	TRBD1	CASLRGTGTYEQYF	TGTGCCAGCCTAAGGGGGACAGGGACCTACGAGCAGTACTTC
few	TRBV30	TRBJ1-1	NA	CAWSRATEAFF	TGTGCCTGGAGTAGGGCCACTGAAGCTTTCTTT
NA	TRBV10-3	TRBJ2-2	TRBD2	CAISARGLAGIANTGELFF	TGTGCCATCAGTGCCAGAGGACTAGCGGGCATCGCGAACACCGGGGAGCTGTTTTTT
NA	TRBV5-4	TRBJ2-5	TRBD2	CASSLTSGTQETQYF	TGTGCCAGCAGCCTAACTAGCGGCACTCAAGAGACCCAGTACTTC
NA	TRBV27	TRBJ1-1	NA	CASSEQGNTEAFF	TGTGCCAGCAGTGAGCAGGGGAACACTGAAGCTTTCTTT
NA	TRBV3-1/TRBV3-2	TRBJ2-5	NA	CASSQTEPGGKETQYF	TGTGCCAGCAGCCAAACTGAACCAGGGGGGAAGGAGACCCAGTACTTC
NA	TRBV11-3	TRBJ2-3	NA	CASSLGEGMDTQYF	TGTGCCAGCAGCTTAGGGGAAGGGATGGATACGCAGTATTTT
NA	TRBV3-1/TRBV3-2	TRBJ1-6	NA	CASSQTWGSPLHF	TGTGCCAGCAGCCAAACCTGGGGATCACCCCTCCACTTT
once	TRBV7-2	TRBJ2-1	NA	CASSLGPEANEQFF	TGTGCCAGCAGCTTGGGACCCGAGGCCAATGAGCAGTTCTTC
NA	TRBV24-1	TRBJ1-4	NA	CATSFSRDTNEKLFF	TGTGCCACCAGTTTCTCCCGGGACACCAATGAAAAACTGTTTTTT
NA	TRBV5-4	TRBJ1-1	TRBD1	CASSLQGATTEAFF	TGTGCCAGCAGCTTACAGGGGGCGACCACTGAAGCTTTCTTT
NA	TRBV13	TRBJ1-5	NA	CASSSGLLSNQPQHF	TGTGCCAGCAGCTCGGGACTTCTTAGCAATCAGCCCCAGCATTTT
NA	TRBV5-1	TRBJ2-7	NA	CASSLATGGNSYEQYF	TGCGCCAGCAGCTTGGCAACAGGAGGGAATTCCTACGAGCAGTACTTC
NA	TRBV10-3	TRBJ1-4	NA	CAISERGTATNEKLFF	TGTGCCATCAGTGAGCGAGGGACCGCAACTAATGAAAAACTGTTTTTT
NA	TRBV2	TRBJ2-1	NA	CASLVGNEQFF	TGTGCCAGCTTAGTAGGCAATGAGCAGTTCTTC
once	TRBV5-6	TRBJ2-5	NA	CASSLVGQGWGETQYF	TGTGCCAGCAGCTTGGTCGGGCAGGGCTGGGGAGAGACCCAGTACTTC
NA	TRBV10-1	TRBJ1-1	NA	CASSARGSEAFF	TGCGCCAGCAGTGCTCGCGGAAGTGAAGCTTTCTTT
NA	TRBV19	TRBJ2-7	TRBD2	CASSAGTSYDEQYF	TGTGCCAGTAGCGCCGGGACTAGCTATGACGAGCAGTACTTC
NA	TRBV7-3	TRBJ2-1	TRBD1	CASSSSGTGGINEQFF	TGTGCCAGCAGCTCTAGCGGGACAGGGGGTATCAATGAGCAGTTCTTC
NA	TRBV19	TRBJ2-7	NA	CASSSTRYEQYF	TGTGCCAGTAGTTCTACCCGGTACGAGCAGTACTTC
NA	TRBV11-2	TRBJ1-3	NA	CASSSRDTSSGNTIYF	TGTGCCAGCAGCTCTCGGGACACCTCCTCTGGAAACACCATATATTTT
NA	TRBV5-1	TRBJ1-1	NA	CASSLYYATEAFF	TGCGCCAGCAGCTTGTATTATGCCACTGAAGCTTTCTTT
NA	TRBV6-2/TRBV6-3	TRBJ1-2	NA	CASSPGRQALAFGYTF	TGTGCCAGCAGCCCTGGGAGACAGGCCCTCGCGTTTGGCTACACCTTC
once	TRBV4-2	TRBJ2-3	TRBD2	CASSQGRLAGPDTQYF	TGTGCCAGCAGCCAAGGGAGGCTAGCGGGGCCAGATACGCAGTATTTT
NA	TRBV12-3/TRBV12-4	TRBJ2-7	NA	CASSPDRYEQYF	TGTGCCAGCAGTCCCGATAGGTACGAGCAGTACTTC
NA	TRBV7-9	TRBJ2-7	NA	CASSLGTTYEQYF	TGTGCCAGCAGCTTAGGGACAACCTACGAGCAGTACTTC
NA	TRBV29-1	TRBJ2-1	TRBD2	CSVDGLAGGEYYNEQFF	TGCAGCGTCGATGGACTAGCGGGGGGGGAATACTACAATGAGCAGTTCTTC
NA	TRBV10-3	TRBJ2-3	TRBD2	CAAGLAGGRSTTDTQYF	TGTGCCGCAGGTCTAGCGGGGGGGCGGTCGACCACAGATACGCAGTATTTT
once	TRBV9	TRBJ1-1	TRBD1	CASSVDYWQGGTEAFF	TGTGCCAGCAGCGTAGACTATTGGCAGGGGGGGACTGAAGCTTTCTTT
NA	TRBV13	TRBJ1-1	NA	CASSLGGWATEAFF	TGTGCCAGCAGCTTAGGGGGTTGGGCCACTGAAGCTTTCTTT
NA	TRBV7-9	TRBJ2-1	TRBD1	CASSSRDRGYNEQFF	TGTGCCAGCAGCTCGAGGGACAGGGGTTACAATGAGCAGTTCTTC
NA	TRBV20-1	TRBJ2-7	NA	CSASMTLEIREQYF	TGCAGTGCTAGTATGACCCTAGAGATACGAGAGCAGTACTTC
NA	TRBV6-1	TRBJ1-2	NA	CASSEAGPNYGYTF	TGTGCCAGCAGTGAGGCAGGCCCCAACTATGGCTACACCTTC
NA	TRBV21-1	TRBJ1-4	NA	CARTGFDGKLFF	TGTGCCAGGACAGGGTTCGACGGAAAACTGTTTTTT
NA	TRBV5-1	TRBJ2-2	NA	CASSPLGTKNTGELFF	TGCGCCAGCAGCCCTCTCGGGACAAAGAACACCGGGGAGCTGTTTTTT
NA	TRBV3-1/TRBV3-2	TRBJ2-5	NA	CASSLRRGRGETQYF	TGTGCCAGCAGCCTCCGGCGGGGGCGGGGAGAGACCCAGTACTTC
NA	TRBV4-1	TRBJ2-5	NA	CASSRLGSVETQYF	TGCGCCAGCAGCCGGCTTGGAAGCGTGGAGACCCAGTACTTC
NA	TRBV6-5	TRBJ2-2	TRBD1	CASSYGTGNTGELFF	TGTGCCAGCAGTTACGGGACAGGGAACACCGGGGAGCTGTTTTTT
few	TRBV5-4	TRBJ2-2	NA	CASSLGGGARNTGELFF	TGTGCCAGCAGCTTGGGCGGGGGCGCGAGGAACACCGGGGAGCTGTTTTTT
NA	TRBV28	TRBJ1-1	NA	CASRLPLTGNTEAFF	TGTGCCAGCAGACTGCCCTTGACAGGGAACACTGAAGCTTTCTTT
once	TRBV19	TRBJ1-5	NA	CASKQSSNQPQHF	TGTGCCAGTAAGCAGTCTAGCAATCAGCCCCAGCATTTT
NA	TRBV11-2	TRBJ1-6	NA	CASSLAWDRSPLHF	TGTGCCAGCAGCTTAGCATGGGACCGGTCACCCCTCCACTTT
NA	TRBV6-5	TRBJ2-5	NA	CASSYSTANQETQYF	TGTGCCAGCAGTTACTCGACGGCCAACCAAGAGACCCAGTACTTC
NA	TRBV24-1	TRBJ2-1	NA	CATSDFGGSHNEQFF	TGTGCCACCAGTGATTTTGGCGGCTCCCACAATGAGCAGTTCTTC
once	TRBV14	TRBJ2-2	NA	CASSQDLTSQVTGELFF	TGTGCCAGCAGCCAAGATTTGACTAGTCAGGTCACCGGGGAGCTGTTTTTT
NA	TRBV7-2	TRBJ2-5	NA	CASSLGSRAGEETQYF	TGTGCCAGCAGCTTAGGATCGAGGGCAGGCGAAGAGACCCAGTACTTC
NA	TRBV6-2/TRBV6-3	TRBJ1-5	NA	CASSRDVDNQPQHF	TGTGCCAGCAGTCGGGACGTAGACAATCAGCCCCAGCATTTT
once	TRBV2	TRBJ2-6	NA	CASSLRTTGSGANVLTF	TGTGCCAGCAGCCTAAGGACGACAGGCTCTGGGGCCAACGTCCTGACTTTC
NA	TRBV7-9	TRBJ1-6	NA	CASSFSPNSPLHF	TGTGCCAGCAGCTTTTCGCCGAATTCACCCCTCCACTTT
NA	TRBV28	TRBJ1-3	NA	CASKTGTGNTIYF	TGTGCCAGCAAAACGGGGACAGGAAACACCATATATTTT